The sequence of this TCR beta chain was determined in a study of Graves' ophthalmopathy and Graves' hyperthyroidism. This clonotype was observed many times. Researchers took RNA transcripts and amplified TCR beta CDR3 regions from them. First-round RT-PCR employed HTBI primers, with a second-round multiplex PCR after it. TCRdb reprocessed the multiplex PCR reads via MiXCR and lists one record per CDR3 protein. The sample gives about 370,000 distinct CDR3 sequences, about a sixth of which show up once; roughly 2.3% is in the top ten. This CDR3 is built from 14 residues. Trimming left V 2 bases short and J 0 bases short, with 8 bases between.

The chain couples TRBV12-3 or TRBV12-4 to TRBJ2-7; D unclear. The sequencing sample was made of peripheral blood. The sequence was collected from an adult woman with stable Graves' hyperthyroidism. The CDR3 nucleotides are TGTGCCAGCAGTTTATCCGGAATCTCCTACGAGCAGTACTTC. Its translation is CASSLSGISYEQYF.